This is a list of T cell receptor beta chains from one sample in a study of blood T cell repertoires in COVID-19. The repertoire was sequenced with immunoSEQ multiplex PCR; TCRdb's copy has only in-frame clones and lacks some. The sample consists of 140,000 to 150,000 clones, 85% to 90% of them appearing once. The specimen was peripheral blood. These receptors were taken from a human donor in a cohort sampled during active COVID-19. The CDR3 runs from the conserved cysteine through the conserved F or W. D genes are given only for firm matches. Some rows mark clone size as missing; the rest say once, few, many or name a class of expanded clone.

j_call | v_call | d_call | clone_size | cdr3_aa | cdr3_nt
TRBJ1-4 | TRBV7-6 | . | . | CASSPEGYLGEKLFF | TGTGCCAGCAGCCCCGAGGGTTATTTGGGTGAAAAACTGTTTTTT
TRBJ2-1 | TRBV2 | TRBD1 | . | CAAQQGVANEQFF | TGTGCCGCCCAACAGGGGGTAGCCAATGAGCAGTTCTTC
TRBJ2-5 | TRBV4-1 | TRBD2 | . | CARRLAGGNNQETQYF | TGCGCCCGACGATTAGCGGGGGGGAATAACCAAGAGACCCAGTACTTC
TRBJ2-7 | TRBV15 | TRBD1 | . | CATSNYGTGGAVQYF | TGTGCCACCAGCAACTACGGGACAGGGGGCGCGGTGCAGTACTTC
TRBJ2-7 | TRBV28 | . | . | CASSLYTEQYF | TGTGCCAGCAGTTTATACACCGAGCAGTACTTC
TRBJ2-7 | TRBV30 | . | . | CAWDPGASTFYEQYF | TGTGCCTGGGACCCAGGGGCTTCGACGTTCTACGAGCAGTACTTC
TRBJ1-5 | TRBV29-1 | . | . | CSVQIGGEQQPQHF | TGCAGCGTTCAAATTGGTGGGGAGCAGCAGCCCCAGCATTTT
TRBJ1-4 | TRBV7-9 | . | . | CAAAGGGEKLFF | TGTGCGGCAGCGGGGGGAGGTGAAAAACTGTTTTTT
TRBJ2-2 | TRBV6-2/TRBV6-3 | . | . | CASSYGLLANTGELFF | TGTGCCAGCAGTTATGGGCTGTTGGCCAACACCGGGGAGCTGTTTTTT
TRBJ2-5 | TRBV5-1 | TRBD2 | . | CASSSGLARETQYF | TGCGCCAGCAGCTCGGGACTAGCAAGGGAGACCCAGTACTTC
TRBJ2-1 | TRBV5-1 | . | . | CASSLAQFEGYNEQFF | TGCGCCAGCAGCTTGGCCCAGTTTGAGGGTTACAATGAGCAGTTCTTC
TRBJ2-2 | TRBV18 | TRBD1 | . | CASSPPGTGLGELFF | TGTGCCAGCTCACCACCTGGGACAGGTCTCGGGGAGCTGTTTTTT
TRBJ1-4 | TRBV28 | TRBD1 | . | CASSLLTGGILTTNEKLFF | TGTGCCAGCAGTTTATTAACAGGGGGCATACTTACAACTAATGAAAAACTGTTTTTT
TRBJ1-1 | TRBV18 | TRBD1 | . | CASSTGTGSMNTEAFF | TGTGCCAGCTCGACCGGGACAGGGTCAATGAACACTGAAGCTTTCTTT
TRBJ1-1 | TRBV20-1 | . | . | CSVGTPYEAFF | TGCAGTGTCGGGACACCCTATGAAGCTTTCTTT
TRBJ1-2 | TRBV5-4 | . | . | CASSGGHLPNYGYTF | TGTGCCAGCAGCGGCGGACACCTACCTAACTATGGCTACACCTTC
TRBJ1-6 | TRBV5-5 | . | . | CASSLGSGVRNSPLHF | TGTGCCAGCAGCTTGGGTAGCGGGGTCCGGAATTCACCCCTCCACTTT
TRBJ2-3 | TRBV6-5 | TRBD2 | . | CASSRTSFTPDTQYF | TGTGCCAGCAGCCGGACTAGCTTCACGCCAGATACGCAGTATTTT
TRBJ2-7 | TRBV14 | . | . | CASWGDHEQYF | TGTGCCAGCTGGGGGGACCACGAGCAGTACTTC
TRBJ2-1 | TRBV9 | . | once | CASSADQAGMANEQFF | TGTGCCAGCAGCGCCGACCAGGCGGGGATGGCCAATGAGCAGTTCTTC